These T cell receptor beta chains were read from a single sample in a study of human T cells and chemical hapten exposure. In TCRdb, the RACE reads were re-called with MiXCR into one record per CDR3 protein. The repertoire holds approximately 90,000 distinct CDR3 sequences, with 25% to 35% as singletons. Sequences were derived from whole blood, sampled in connection with sensitization to the hapten diphenylcyclopropenone (DPC). Receptor source: a man aged 35 to 55 with alopecia areata. Some clones in this sample may be carry-over from other donors' samples. Both conserved end residues are trimmed from each CDR3. The size of a clone is reported for some rows only, either as once, few or many, or as a class for expanded clones.

v_gene: TRBV6-5; abundance: few; j_gene: TRBJ1-1; CDR3aa: ASSYSPGAPNTEAF
v_gene: TRBV20-1; abundance: .; j_gene: TRBJ2-3; CDR3aa: SETSPTTDTQY
v_gene: TRBV4-1; abundance: .; j_gene: TRBJ2-1; CDR3aa: ASSPGQGNEQF
v_gene: TRBV7-8; abundance: .; j_gene: TRBJ2-3; CDR3aa: ASSPRTSGGTDTQY
v_gene: TRBV12-3/TRBV12-4; abundance: .; j_gene: TRBJ2-5; CDR3aa: ASSPSEKTQY
v_gene: TRBV12-3/TRBV12-4; abundance: few; j_gene: TRBJ2-5; CDR3aa: ASSFLAAETQY
v_gene: TRBV20-1; abundance: few; j_gene: TRBJ2-7; CDR3aa: SAYRGGGTHEQY
v_gene: TRBV12-3/TRBV12-4; abundance: .; j_gene: TRBJ1-2; CDR3aa: ASSSSLPAWEGYN
v_gene: TRBV10-3; abundance: .; j_gene: TRBJ2-4; CDR3aa: AISDGIAKNIQY
v_gene: TRBV2; abundance: .; j_gene: TRBJ2-6; CDR3aa: ASSGDRPSSGANVLT
v_gene: TRBV7-7; abundance: .; j_gene: TRBJ2-2; CDR3aa: ASSLDQYQTRELF
v_gene: TRBV6-5; abundance: .; j_gene: TRBJ2-1; CDR3aa: ASSYEHGRGNEQF
v_gene: TRBV5-1; abundance: few; j_gene: TRBJ2-1; CDR3aa: ASRFSGGEQF
v_gene: TRBV6-6; abundance: .; j_gene: TRBJ2-7; CDR3aa: ASSRRATHEQY
v_gene: TRBV27; abundance: few; j_gene: TRBJ2-7; CDR3aa: ASSLRYLGAIFQEQY
v_gene: TRBV7-2; abundance: few; j_gene: TRBJ2-1; CDR3aa: ASSSGTSEQF
v_gene: TRBV2; abundance: .; j_gene: TRBJ2-3; CDR3aa: ASSVGTSESTDTQY
v_gene: TRBV2; abundance: few; j_gene: TRBJ2-1; CDR3aa: ASSGFEGEDEQF
v_gene: TRBV6-5; abundance: few; j_gene: TRBJ1-2; CDR3aa: ASSYAGQFSGYT
v_gene: TRBV6-6; abundance: .; j_gene: TRBJ2-1; CDR3aa: ASSYSTNEQF
v_gene: TRBV7-8; abundance: .; j_gene: TRBJ1-4; CDR3aa: ASSLYSNEKLF
v_gene: TRBV2; abundance: .; j_gene: TRBJ2-3; CDR3aa: ASSEERAMTSTDTQY
v_gene: TRBV28; abundance: .; j_gene: TRBJ2-7; CDR3aa: ASNRGTHEQY
v_gene: TRBV27; abundance: .; j_gene: TRBJ2-1; CDR3aa: ASSGSGRASYNEQF
v_gene: TRBV10-1; abundance: once; j_gene: TRBJ1-1; CDR3aa: ASSEQGRESAEAF
v_gene: TRBV24-1; abundance: few; j_gene: TRBJ2-1; CDR3aa: ATSGTRSGTRYNEQF
v_gene: TRBV7-2; abundance: .; j_gene: TRBJ2-7; CDR3aa: ASSPGGSGFYEQY
v_gene: TRBV18; abundance: .; j_gene: TRBJ2-3; CDR3aa: ASSQMASSGSSTDTQY
v_gene: TRBV7-2; abundance: once; j_gene: TRBJ2-3; CDR3aa: ASQLTTLGRGQY
v_gene: TRBV12-3/TRBV12-4; abundance: few; j_gene: TRBJ2-3; CDR3aa: ASSSSAGRADTQY
v_gene: TRBV4-3; abundance: .; j_gene: TRBJ2-7; CDR3aa: ASSQDQTSGSYEQY
v_gene: TRBV5-1; abundance: .; j_gene: TRBJ2-3; CDR3aa: ASSSGLGTDTQY
v_gene: TRBV7-9; abundance: .; j_gene: TRBJ2-2; CDR3aa: ASSHLLGGELF
v_gene: TRBV16; abundance: .; j_gene: TRBJ2-7; CDR3aa: ASSHPDRQISYEQY
v_gene: TRBV5-1; abundance: .; j_gene: TRBJ2-5; CDR3aa: ASSLLGGPQETQY
v_gene: TRBV7-6; abundance: few; j_gene: TRBJ1-5; CDR3aa: ASSSGADQPQH
v_gene: TRBV29-1; abundance: many; j_gene: TRBJ2-3; CDR3aa: SVEGAAGGFQDTQY
v_gene: TRBV12-3/TRBV12-4; abundance: .; j_gene: TRBJ1-2; CDR3aa: ASSADRGRGGYT
v_gene: TRBV11-2; abundance: many; j_gene: TRBJ2-3; CDR3aa: ASSFHSTDTQY
v_gene: TRBV7-9; abundance: few; j_gene: TRBJ2-7; CDR3aa: ASSWGSSYEQY
v_gene: TRBV6-6; abundance: .; j_gene: TRBJ1-1; CDR3aa: ASRYRGFENTEAF
v_gene: TRBV4-1; abundance: few; j_gene: TRBJ1-6; CDR3aa: ASSQDLAVLH
v_gene: TRBV12-3/TRBV12-4; abundance: .; j_gene: TRBJ1-3; CDR3aa: ASSFTGGSGNTIY
v_gene: TRBV6-4; abundance: .; j_gene: TRBJ2-1; CDR3aa: ASSDSNPRQGGRRSYNEQF
v_gene: TRBV25-1; abundance: .; j_gene: TRBJ2-2; CDR3aa: ASSGTGAGELF